The present T cell receptor (beta chain) was sequenced within a study of cytomegalovirus exposure and HLA in healthy donors. Across the study: A later analysis reported the same platform for the roughly 120 validation repertoires and the roughly 630 first-cohort repertoires.

The CDR3 contains 14 residues. The junction had 7 bases not matched to a gene; V was cut back by 7 bases and J by 3 bases. The germline V gene encodes CDR1 MDHEN and CDR2 SYDVKM. Repertoires were generated with immunoSEQ multiplex PCR, while TCRdb's copy carries only in-frame clones and drops some. Among around 190,000 clones listed, roughly 81% were seen once. This clone came up once. The antigen remains unidentified. Study-level results: Generally TCR sequences proved uncommon, though certain public TCRs appeared in numerous donors. A later analysis found first-cohort TCR clusters tended to co-occur in the 90 to 150 validation repertoires. Reports described diagnosis of cytomegalovirus status by the classifier as highly specific and sensitive.

The chain couples TRBV28 to TRBJ2-7, with 9 bases that match TRBD1. The source of this sequence is a woman aged 30 to 39 in good health and CMV-seronegative. The specimen was PBMCs. The CDR3, as DNA: TGTGCCAGCATAAAGGGACAGGGTAACTACGAGCAGTACTTC. It specifies CASIKGQGNYEQYF.